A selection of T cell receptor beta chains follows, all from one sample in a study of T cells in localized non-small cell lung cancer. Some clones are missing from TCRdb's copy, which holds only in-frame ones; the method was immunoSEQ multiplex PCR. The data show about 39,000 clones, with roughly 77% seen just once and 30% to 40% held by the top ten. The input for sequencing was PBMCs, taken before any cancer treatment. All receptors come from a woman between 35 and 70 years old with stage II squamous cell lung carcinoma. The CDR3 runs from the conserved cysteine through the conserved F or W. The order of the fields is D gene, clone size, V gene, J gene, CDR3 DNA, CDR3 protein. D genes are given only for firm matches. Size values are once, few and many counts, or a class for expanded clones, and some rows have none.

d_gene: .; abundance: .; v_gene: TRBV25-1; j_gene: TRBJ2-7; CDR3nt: TGTGCCAGCAGTGACCGCGGACAGTCCTACGAGCAGTACTTC; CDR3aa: CASSDRGQSYEQYF
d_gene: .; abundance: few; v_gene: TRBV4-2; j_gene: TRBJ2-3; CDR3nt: TGTGCCAGCAGCCAAGGACTAACAGATACGCAGTATTTT; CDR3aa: CASSQGLTDTQYF
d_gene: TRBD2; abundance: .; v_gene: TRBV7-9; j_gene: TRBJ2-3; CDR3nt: TGTGCCAGCAGCTTAGGGGCTAGCGGGATTGTCACAGATACGCAGTATTTT; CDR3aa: CASSLGASGIVTDTQYF
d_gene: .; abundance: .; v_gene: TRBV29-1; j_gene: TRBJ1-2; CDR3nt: TGCAGCGTGGACAGTTACTATTATGGCTACACCTTC; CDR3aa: CSVDSYYYGYTF
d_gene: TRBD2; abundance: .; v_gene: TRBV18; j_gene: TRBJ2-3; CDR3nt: TGTGCCAGCTCAGCGACTAGCTTTGGAGATACGCAGTATTTT; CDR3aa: CASSATSFGDTQYF
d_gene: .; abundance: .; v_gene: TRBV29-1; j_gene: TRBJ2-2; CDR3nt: TGCAGCGTTGGTTTGGCTGTAAACACCGGGGAGCTGTTTTTT; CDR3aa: CSVGLAVNTGELFF
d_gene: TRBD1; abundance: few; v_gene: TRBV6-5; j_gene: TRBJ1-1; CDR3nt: TGTGCCAGCAGTTGGGGGACAGGGGGCAGGAACACTGAAGCTTTCTTT; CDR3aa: CASSWGTGGRNTEAFF
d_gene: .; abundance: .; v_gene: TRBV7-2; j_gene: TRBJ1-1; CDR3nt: TGTGCCAGCAGTCCCCGCAGGGCCTCTGAAGCTTTCTTT; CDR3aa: CASSPRRASEAFF
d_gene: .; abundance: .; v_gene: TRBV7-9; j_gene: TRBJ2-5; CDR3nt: TGTGCCAGCAGCTTAAGATCGGCGGGGTTGGGAGAGACCCAGTACTTC; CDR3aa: CASSLRSAGLGETQYF
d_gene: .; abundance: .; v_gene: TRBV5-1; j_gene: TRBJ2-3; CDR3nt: TGCGCCAGCAGCTCCCCCCCTGCCACAGATACGCAGTATTTT; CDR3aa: CASSSPPATDTQYF
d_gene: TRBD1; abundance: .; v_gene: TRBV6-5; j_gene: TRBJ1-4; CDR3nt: TGTGCCAGCAAGACCCGGGACAGGGGGAATGAAAAACTGTTTTTT; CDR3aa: CASKTRDRGNEKLFF
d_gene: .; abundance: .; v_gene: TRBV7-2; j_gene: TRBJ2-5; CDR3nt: TGTGCCAGCAGCTTTTCCCAGGGTGGAGAGACCCAGTACTTC; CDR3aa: CASSFSQGGETQYF